This TCR beta chain derives from a study of memory CD4+ T cells and cytomegalovirus serostatus. TCRdb's copy holds only in-frame clones and misses some; the assay was immunoSEQ multiplex PCR. Of about 25,000 clones listed, approximately 72% are singletons. Single viable CD3+CD4+CD8-CD45RO+ cells were sorted as the memory CD4+ T cells. Germline values: CDR1 SGHVS, CDR2 FNYEAQ. V dropped 5 bases and J dropped 0 bases, with 16 bases sitting between them. The CDR3 totals 17 residues. This clone has more than one count but fewer than ten. V usage is TRBV7-6 and J usage is TRBJ1-4, with D possibly being TRBD1 (5 bases). The clonotype originates from an adult in good health and CMV-seronegative. The sequenced material came from memory CD4+ T cells from blood. CDR3 coding DNA: TGTGCCAGCAGCCGACGACCCCGAGGGGCAACTAATGAAAAACTGTTTTTT. Translating gives CASSRRPRGATNEKLFF.